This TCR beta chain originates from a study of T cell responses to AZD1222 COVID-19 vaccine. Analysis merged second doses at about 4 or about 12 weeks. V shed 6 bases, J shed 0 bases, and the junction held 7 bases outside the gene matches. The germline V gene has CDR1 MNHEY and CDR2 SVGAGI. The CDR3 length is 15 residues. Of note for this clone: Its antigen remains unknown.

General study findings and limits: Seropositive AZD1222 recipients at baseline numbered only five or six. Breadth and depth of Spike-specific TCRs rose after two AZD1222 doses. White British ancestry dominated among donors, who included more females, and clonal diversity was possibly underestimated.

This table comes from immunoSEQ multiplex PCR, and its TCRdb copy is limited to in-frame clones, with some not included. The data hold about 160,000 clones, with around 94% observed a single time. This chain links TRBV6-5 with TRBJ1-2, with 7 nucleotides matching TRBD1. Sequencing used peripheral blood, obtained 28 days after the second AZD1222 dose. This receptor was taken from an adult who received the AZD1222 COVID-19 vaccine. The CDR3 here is CASSQQGSANYGYTF. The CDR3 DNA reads TGTGCCAGCAGCCAACAGGGGTCAGCTAACTATGGCTACACCTTC.